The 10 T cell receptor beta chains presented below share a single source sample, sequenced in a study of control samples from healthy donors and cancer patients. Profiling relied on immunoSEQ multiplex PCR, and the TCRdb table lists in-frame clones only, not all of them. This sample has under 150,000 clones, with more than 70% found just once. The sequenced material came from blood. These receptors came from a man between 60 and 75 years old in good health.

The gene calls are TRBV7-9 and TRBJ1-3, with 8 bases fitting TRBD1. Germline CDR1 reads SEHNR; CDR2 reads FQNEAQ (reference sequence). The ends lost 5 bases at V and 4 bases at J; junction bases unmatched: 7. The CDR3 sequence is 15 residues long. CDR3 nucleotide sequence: TGTGCCAGCAGCGTCCTCAGGGGGCCCGGAAACACCATATATTTT. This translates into CASSVLRGPGNTIYF. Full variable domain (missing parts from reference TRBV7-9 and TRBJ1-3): DTGVSQNPRHKITKRGQNVTFRCDPISEHNRLYWYRQTLGQGPEFLTYFQNEAQLEKSRLLSDRFSAERPKGSFSTLEIQRTEQGDSAMYLCASSVLRGPGNTIYFGEGSWLTVV.

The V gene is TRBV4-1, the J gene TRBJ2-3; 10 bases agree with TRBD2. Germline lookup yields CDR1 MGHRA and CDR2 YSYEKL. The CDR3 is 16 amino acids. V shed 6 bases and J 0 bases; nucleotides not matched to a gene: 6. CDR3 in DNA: TGCGCCAGCAGGACTAGCGGGTTATCTAGCACAGATACGCAGTATTTT. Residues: CASRTSGLSSTDTQYF.

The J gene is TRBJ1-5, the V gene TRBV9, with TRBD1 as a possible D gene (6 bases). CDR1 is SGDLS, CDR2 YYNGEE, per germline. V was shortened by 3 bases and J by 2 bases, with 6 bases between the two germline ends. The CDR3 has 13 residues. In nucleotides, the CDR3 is TGTGCCAGCAGCGCAGGGGGCAATCAGCCCCAGCATTTT. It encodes CASSAGGNQPQHF.

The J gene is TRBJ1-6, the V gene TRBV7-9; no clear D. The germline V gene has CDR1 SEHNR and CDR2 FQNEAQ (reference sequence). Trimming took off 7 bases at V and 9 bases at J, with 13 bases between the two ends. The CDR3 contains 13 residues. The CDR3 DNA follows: TGTGCCAGCACCCGAGAGGTCGGTTCACCCCTCCACTTT. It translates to CASTREVGSPLHF.

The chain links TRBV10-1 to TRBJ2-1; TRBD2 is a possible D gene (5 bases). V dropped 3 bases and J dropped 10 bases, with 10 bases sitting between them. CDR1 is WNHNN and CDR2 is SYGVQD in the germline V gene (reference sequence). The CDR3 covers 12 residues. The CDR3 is CASSDWEIEQFF. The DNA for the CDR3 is TGCGCCAGCAGTGATTGGGAGATCGAGCAGTTCTTC.

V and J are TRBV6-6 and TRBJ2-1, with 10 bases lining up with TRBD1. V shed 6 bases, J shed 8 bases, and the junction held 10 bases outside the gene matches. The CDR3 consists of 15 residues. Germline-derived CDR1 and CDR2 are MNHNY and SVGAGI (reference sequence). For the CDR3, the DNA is TGTGCCAGCAGAAAAGGGGGACAGGGGTCCTATGAGCAGTTCTTC. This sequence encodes CASRKGGQGSYEQFF.

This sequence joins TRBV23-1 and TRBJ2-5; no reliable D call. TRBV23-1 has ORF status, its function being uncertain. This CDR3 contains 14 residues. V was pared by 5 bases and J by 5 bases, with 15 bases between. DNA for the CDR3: TGCGCCAGCAGTGACGCCCCACTCGGGGAGACCCAGTACTTC. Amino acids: CASSDAPLGETQYF.

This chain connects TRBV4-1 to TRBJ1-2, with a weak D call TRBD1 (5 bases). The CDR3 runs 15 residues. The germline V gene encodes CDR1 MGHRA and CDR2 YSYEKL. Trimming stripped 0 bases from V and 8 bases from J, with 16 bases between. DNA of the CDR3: TGCGCCAGCAGCCAAGATCGAAGGGACCCAGGGGGCTACACCTTC. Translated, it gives CASSQDRRDPGGYTF.

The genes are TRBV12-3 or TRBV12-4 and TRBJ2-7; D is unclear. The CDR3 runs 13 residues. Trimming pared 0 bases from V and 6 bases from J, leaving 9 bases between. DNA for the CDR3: TGTGCCAGCAGTTTAGCGCCCCGCACCGAGCAGTACTTC. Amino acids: CASSLAPRTEQYF.

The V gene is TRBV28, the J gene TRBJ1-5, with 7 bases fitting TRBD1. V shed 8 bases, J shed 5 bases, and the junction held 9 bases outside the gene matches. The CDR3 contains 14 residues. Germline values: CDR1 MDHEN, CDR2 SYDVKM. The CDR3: CASLDRAVYQPQHF. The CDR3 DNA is TGTGCCAGCCTTGACAGGGCCGTTTATCAGCCCCAGCATTTT.